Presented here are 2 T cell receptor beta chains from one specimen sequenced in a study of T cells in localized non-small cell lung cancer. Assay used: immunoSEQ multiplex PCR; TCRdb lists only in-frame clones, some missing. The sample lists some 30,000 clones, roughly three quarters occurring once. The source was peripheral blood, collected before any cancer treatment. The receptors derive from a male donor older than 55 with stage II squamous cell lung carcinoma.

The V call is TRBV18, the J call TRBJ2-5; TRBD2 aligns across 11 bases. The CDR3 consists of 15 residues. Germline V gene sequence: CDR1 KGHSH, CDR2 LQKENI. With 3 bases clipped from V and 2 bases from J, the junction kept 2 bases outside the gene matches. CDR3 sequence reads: CASSPRLAGQETQYF. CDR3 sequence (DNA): TGTGCCAGCTCACCTAGACTAGCGGGGCAAGAGACCCAGTACTTC.

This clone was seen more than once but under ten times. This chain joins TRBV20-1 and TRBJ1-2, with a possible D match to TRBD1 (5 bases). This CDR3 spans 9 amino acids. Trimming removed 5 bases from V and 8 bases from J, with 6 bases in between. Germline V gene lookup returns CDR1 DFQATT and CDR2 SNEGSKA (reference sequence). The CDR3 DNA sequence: TGCAGTGCTGGGGGAGGCTACACCTTC. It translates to CSAGGGYTF.